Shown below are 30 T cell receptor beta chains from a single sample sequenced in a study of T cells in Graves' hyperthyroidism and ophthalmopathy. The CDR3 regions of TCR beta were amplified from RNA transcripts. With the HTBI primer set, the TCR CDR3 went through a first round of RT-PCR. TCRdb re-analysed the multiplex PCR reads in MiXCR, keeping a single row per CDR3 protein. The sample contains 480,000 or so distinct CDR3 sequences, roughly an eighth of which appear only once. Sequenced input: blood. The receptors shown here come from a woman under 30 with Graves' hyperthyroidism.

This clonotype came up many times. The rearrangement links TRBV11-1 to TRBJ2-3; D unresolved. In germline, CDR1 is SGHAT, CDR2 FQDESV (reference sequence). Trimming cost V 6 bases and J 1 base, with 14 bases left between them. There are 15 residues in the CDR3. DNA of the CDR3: TGTGCCAGCAGGCGTCCATCACCTGGCACAGATACGCAGTATTTT. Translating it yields CASRRPSPGTDTQYF.

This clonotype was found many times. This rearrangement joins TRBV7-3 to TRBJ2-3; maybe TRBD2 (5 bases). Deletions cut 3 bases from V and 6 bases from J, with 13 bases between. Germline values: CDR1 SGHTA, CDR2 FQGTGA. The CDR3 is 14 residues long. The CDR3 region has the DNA TGTGCCAGCAGCTTCGACCGGGGAACGGATACGCAGTATTTT. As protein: CASSFDRGTDTQYF.

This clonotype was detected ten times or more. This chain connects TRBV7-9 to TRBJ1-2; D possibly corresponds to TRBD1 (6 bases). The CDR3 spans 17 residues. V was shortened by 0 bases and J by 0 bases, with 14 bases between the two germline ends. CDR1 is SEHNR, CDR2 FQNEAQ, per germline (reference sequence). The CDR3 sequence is CASSLAGGQPPNYGYTF. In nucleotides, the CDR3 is TGTGCCAGCAGCTTAGCCGGGGGCCAGCCCCCTAACTATGGCTACACCTTC.

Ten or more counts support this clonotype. CDR3 in amino acids: CASSFGGRSEQFF. CDR3 DNA: TGTGCCAGCAGTTTTGGAGGGAGGAGTGAGCAGTTCTTC. The V call is TRBV12-3 or TRBV12-4, the J call TRBJ2-1; a possible D gene is TRBD2 (6 bases). V lost 3 bases to trimming and J lost 9 bases, with 12 bases between them. The CDR3 runs to 13 residues.

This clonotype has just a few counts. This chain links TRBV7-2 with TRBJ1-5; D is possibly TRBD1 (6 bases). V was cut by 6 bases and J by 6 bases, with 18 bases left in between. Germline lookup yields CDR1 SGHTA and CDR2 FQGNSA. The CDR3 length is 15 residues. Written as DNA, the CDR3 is TGTGCCAGCAGTACGGCGGGGGCAGGGGCTCAGCCCCAGCATTTT. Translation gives CASSTAGAGAQPQHF.

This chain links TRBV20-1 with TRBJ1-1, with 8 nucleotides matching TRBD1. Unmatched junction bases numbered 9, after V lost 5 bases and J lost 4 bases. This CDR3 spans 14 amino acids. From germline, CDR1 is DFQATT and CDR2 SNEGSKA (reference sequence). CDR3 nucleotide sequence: TGCAGTGCTTCCCCCGGACAGGGCTCCACTGAAGCTTTCTTT. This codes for CSASPGQGSTEAFF.

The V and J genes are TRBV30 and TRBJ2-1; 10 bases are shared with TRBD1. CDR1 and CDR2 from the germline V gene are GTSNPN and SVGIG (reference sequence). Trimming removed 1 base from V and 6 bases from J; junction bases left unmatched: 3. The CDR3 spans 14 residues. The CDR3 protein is CAWSEGQGTNEQFF. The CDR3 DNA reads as TGTGCCTGGAGTGAGGGACAGGGGACCAATGAGCAGTTCTTC.

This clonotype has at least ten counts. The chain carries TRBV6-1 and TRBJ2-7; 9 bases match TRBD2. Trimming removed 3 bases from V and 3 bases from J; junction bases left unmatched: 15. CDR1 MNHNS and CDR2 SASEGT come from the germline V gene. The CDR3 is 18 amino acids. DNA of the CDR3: TGTGCCAGCAGTGACGTCCCGGGGGGGGGAGCGGGAGGCTACGAGCAGTACGTC. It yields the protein CASSDVPGGGAGGYEQYV.

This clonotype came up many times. The CDR3 spells CASSPGTVSGNTIYF. CDR3 nucleotide sequence: TGTGCCAGCAGCCCAGGGACAGTTTCTGGAAACACCATATATTTT. The genes are TRBV11-3 and TRBJ1-3; 7 nucleotides line up with TRBD1. The CDR3 has 15 amino acids. CDR1 is SGHNT, CDR2 YENEEA, per germline. V lost 5 bases and J lost 1; bases outside the gene matches: 5.

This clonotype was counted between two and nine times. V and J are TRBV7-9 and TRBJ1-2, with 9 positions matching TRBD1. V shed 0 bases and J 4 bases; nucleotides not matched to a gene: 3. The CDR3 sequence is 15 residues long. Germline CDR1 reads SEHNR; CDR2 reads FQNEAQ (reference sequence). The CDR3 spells CASSLAGQGLYGYTF. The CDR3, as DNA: TGTGCCAGCAGCTTAGCGGGACAGGGTCTCTATGGCTACACCTTC.

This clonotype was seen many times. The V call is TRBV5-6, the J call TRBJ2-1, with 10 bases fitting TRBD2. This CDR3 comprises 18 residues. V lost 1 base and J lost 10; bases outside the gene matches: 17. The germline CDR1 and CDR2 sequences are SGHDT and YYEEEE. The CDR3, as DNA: TGTGCCAGCAGCTTGCAGCGTCTAGCGGGAGAGATAGCCGGGGAGCAGTTCTTC. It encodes CASSLQRLAGEIAGEQFF.

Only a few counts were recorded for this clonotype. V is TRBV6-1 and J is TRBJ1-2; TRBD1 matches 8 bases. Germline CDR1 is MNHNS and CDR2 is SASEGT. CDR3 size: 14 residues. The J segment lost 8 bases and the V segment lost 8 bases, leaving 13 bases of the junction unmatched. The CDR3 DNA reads TGTGCCAGCCCATACCAGGGGGCAGGGCAAGGCTACACCTTC. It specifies CASPYQGAGQGYTF.

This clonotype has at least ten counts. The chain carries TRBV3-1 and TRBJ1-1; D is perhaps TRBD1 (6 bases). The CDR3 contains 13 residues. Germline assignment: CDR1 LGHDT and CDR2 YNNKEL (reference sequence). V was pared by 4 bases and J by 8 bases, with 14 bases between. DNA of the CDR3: TGTGCCAGCAGCCCCCAGGGGTTTGGGGAAGCTTTCTTT. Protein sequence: CASSPQGFGEAFF.

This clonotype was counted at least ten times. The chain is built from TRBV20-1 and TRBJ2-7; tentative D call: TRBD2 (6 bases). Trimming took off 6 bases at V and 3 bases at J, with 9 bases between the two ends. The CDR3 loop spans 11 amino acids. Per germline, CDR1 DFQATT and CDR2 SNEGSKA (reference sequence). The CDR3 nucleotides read TGCAGTGCCCCGGGACTCTACGAGCAGTACTTC. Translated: CSAPGLYEQYF.

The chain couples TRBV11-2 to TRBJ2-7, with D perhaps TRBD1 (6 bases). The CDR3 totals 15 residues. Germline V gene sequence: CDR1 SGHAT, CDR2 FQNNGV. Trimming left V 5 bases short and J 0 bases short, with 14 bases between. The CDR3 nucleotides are TGTGCCAGCAGCCCGACAGGCTCGAGCTCCTACGAGCAGTACTTC. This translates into CASSPTGSSSYEQYF. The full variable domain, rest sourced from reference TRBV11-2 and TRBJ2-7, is EAGVAQSPRYKIIEKRQSVAFWCNPISGHATLYWYQQILGQGPKLLIQFQNNGVVDDSQLPKDRFSAERLKGVDSTLKIQPAKLEDSAVYLCASSPTGSSSYEQYFGPGTRLTVT.

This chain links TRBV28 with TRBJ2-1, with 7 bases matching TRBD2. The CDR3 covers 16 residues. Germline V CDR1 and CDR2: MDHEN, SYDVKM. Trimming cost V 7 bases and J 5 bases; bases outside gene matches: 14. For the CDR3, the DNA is TGTGCCAGCAAACTTGGGGGGGGGTCCGGTCACAATGAGCAGTTCTTC. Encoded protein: CASKLGGGSGHNEQFF.

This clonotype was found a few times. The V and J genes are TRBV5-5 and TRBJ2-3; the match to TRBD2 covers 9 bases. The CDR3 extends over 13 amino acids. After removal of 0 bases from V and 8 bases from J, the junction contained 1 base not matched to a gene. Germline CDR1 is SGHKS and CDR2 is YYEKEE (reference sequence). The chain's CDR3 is CASSLGLAATQYF. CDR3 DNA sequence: TGTGCCAGCAGCTTGGGACTAGCGGCTACGCAGTATTTT. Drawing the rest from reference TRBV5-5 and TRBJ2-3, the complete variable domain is DAGVTQSPTHLIKTRGQQVTLRCSPISGHKSVSWYQQVLGQGPQFIFQYYEKEERGRGNFPDRFSARQFPNYSSELNVNALLLGDSALYLCASSLGLAATQYFGPGTRLTVL.

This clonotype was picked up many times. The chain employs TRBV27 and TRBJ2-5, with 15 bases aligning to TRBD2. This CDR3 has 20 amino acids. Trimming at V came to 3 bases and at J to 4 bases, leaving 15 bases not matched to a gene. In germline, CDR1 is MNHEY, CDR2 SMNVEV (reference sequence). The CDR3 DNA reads TGTGCCAGCAGTTTCAACCCTCTCGGACTAGCGGGAGGGCCCCGAGAGACCCAGTACTTC. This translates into CASSFNPLGLAGGPRETQYF.

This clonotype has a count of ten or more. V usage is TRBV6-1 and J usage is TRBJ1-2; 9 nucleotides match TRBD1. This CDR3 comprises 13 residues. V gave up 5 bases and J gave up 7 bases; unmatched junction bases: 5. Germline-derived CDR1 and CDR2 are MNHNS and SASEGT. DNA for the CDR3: TGTGCCAGCAGTAGACAGGGGGGGGTTGGCTACACCTTC. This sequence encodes CASSRQGGVGYTF.

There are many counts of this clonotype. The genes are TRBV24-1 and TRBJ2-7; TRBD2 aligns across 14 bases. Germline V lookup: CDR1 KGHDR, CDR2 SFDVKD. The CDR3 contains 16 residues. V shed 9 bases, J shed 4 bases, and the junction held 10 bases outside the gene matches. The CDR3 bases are TGTGCCACCGCCCCCAGTGGGACTAGCGGGAGTTACGAGCAGTACTTC. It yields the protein CATAPSGTSGSYEQYF.

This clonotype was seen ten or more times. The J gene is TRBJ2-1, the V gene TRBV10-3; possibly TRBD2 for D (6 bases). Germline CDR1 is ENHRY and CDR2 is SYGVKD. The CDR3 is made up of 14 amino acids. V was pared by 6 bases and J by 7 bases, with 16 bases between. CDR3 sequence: CAISAPNLANEQFF. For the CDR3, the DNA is TGTGCCATCAGCGCCCCAAACCTAGCGAATGAGCAGTTCTTC.

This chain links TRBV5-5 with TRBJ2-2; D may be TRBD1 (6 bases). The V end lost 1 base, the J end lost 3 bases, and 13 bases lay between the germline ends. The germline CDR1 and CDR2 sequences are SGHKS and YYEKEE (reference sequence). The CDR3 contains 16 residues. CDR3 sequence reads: CASSLWGRGHTGELFF. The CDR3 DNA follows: TGTGCCAGCAGCTTGTGGGGCAGGGGCCACACCGGGGAGCTGTTTTTT.

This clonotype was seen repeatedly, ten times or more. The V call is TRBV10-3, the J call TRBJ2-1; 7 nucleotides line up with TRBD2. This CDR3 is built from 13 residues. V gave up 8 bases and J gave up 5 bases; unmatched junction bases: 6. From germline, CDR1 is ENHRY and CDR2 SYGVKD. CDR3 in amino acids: CAIVASGDNEQFF. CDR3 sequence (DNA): TGTGCCATCGTGGCTAGCGGAGACAATGAGCAGTTCTTC.

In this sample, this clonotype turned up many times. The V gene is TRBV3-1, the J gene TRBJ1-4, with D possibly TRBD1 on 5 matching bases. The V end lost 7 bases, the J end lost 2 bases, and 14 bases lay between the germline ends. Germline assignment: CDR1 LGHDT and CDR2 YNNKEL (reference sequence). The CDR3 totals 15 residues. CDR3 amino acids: CASNFGGRTNEKLFF. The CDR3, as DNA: TGTGCCAGCAATTTCGGGGGTAGGACTAATGAAAAACTGTTTTTT.

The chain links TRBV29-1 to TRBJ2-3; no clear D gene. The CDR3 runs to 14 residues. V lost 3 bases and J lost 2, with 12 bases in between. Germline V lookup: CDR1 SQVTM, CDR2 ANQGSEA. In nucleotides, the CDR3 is TGCAGCGTTGATCTGGGTCAGATCACAGATACGCAGTATTTT. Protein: CSVDLGQITDTQYF.

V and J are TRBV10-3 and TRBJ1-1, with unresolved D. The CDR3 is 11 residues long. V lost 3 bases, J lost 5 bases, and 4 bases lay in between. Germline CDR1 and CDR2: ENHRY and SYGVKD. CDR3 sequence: CAISERTEAFF. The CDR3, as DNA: TGTGCCATCAGTGAACGTACTGAAGCTTTCTTT.

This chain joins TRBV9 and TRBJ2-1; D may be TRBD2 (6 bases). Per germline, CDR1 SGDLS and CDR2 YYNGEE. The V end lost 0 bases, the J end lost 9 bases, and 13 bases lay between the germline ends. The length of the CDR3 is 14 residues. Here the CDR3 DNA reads TGTGCCAGCAGCGTAGCCGCATCGGAGGGTGAGCAGTTCTTC. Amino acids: CASSVAASEGEQFF.

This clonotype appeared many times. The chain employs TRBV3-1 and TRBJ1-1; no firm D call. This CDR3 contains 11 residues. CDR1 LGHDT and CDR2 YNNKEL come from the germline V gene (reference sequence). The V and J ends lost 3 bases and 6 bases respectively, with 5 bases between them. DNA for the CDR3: TGTGCCAGCAGCCATCTAGCTGAAGCTTTCTTT. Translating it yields CASSHLAEAFF.

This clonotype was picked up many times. The CDR3 is CASSWGLAVSSYNEQFF. The CDR3 DNA reads as TGTGCCAGCAGTTGGGGGCTAGCGGTAAGCTCCTACAATGAGCAGTTCTTC. The chain couples TRBV27 to TRBJ2-1; a weak D match, TRBD2 (7 bases). CDR1 and CDR2 from the germline V gene are MNHEY and SMNVEV (reference sequence). Trimming removed 4 bases from V and 0 bases from J, with 16 bases in between. The CDR3 is made up of 17 amino acids.

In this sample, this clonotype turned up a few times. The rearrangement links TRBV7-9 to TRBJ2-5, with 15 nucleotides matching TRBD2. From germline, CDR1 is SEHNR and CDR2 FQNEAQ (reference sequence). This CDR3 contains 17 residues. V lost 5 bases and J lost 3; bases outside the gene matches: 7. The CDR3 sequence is CASSPGTSGRREETQYF. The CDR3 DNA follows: TGTGCCAGCAGCCCAGGGACTAGCGGGAGGCGGGAAGAGACCCAGTACTTC.